The TCR beta chain under discussion was sequenced for a study of Ad26.COV2.S vaccination and SARS-CoV-2 variants. Findings of the study overall: TCR breadth and depth estimates may have understated total T cell responses. Breadth measured for non-spike TCRs was similar across vaccine and placebo recipients.

With regard to this clone: The antigen remains undetermined.

Clones were sequenced by immunoSEQ multiplex PCR, and TCRdb holds only the in-frame ones, with some missing. The table includes hundreds of thousands of clones, more than 70% detected once. Described treatment: 15 to 20 received Ad26.COV2.S at low or high dose, single or two shots; 5 received placebo; per-sample allocation not given. Day 63 following the first vaccine or placebo injection was when the samples were taken. The CDR3 has 15 amino acids. Germline assignment: CDR1 SGHTA and CDR2 FQGNSA. Trimming pared 5 bases from V and 0 bases from J, leaving 11 bases between. This sample comprised peripheral blood, obtained in a trial of Ad26.COV2.S vaccine versus placebo. V gene TRBV7-2 combines with J gene TRBJ2-1; D is unclear. This receptor was obtained from a person between 18 and 59 years old who received the Ad26.COV2.S COVID-19 vaccine or a placebo. CDR3 residues: CASSRDQSSYNEQFF. The CDR3 DNA is TGTGCCAGCAGCCGCGACCAGAGCTCCTACAATGAGCAGTTCTTC. Full variable domain (missing parts from reference TRBV7-2 and TRBJ2-1): GAGVSQSPSNKVTEKGKDVELRCDPISGHTALYWYRQSLGQGLEFLIYFQGNSAPDKSGLPSDRFSAERTGGSVSTLTIQRTQQEDSAVYLCASSRDQSSYNEQFFGPGTRLTVL.